One and the same sample provided the 19 T cell receptor beta chains below, sequenced in a study of T cell repertoires in aging, cancer and after chemotherapy (dated by TCRdb to between 2018 and 2020). Instrument used: Illumina MiSeq. Using a mixed TRB-A/B primer pool, multiplex touch-down PCR amplified rearranged TRB sequences covering the V, D and J segments. TCRdb reprocessing: public reads trimmed at Q25 with fastp, clones called with MiXCR, in-frame beta chains kept. Each CDR3 protein gets just one entry, which takes the most common genes and DNA from the rows behind it. This sample holds some 19,000 distinct CDR3 sequences; about two fifths were observed only once. About a sixth of the sample belongs to the ten largest clones. TCR beta rearrangements were amplified from genomic DNA extracted from peripheral blood rather than from sorted cells or RNA. Sequenced: blood. These receptors were obtained from a human donor with a solid tumor.

This clonotype was counted only a few times. The V call is TRBV6-5, the J call TRBJ1-2, with 7 bases matching TRBD1. V shed 0 bases, J shed 7 bases, and the junction held 2 bases outside the gene matches. CDR3 length equals 13 residues. From germline, CDR1 is MNHEY and CDR2 SVGAGI. CDR3 amino acids: CASSYSTGSGYTF. The CDR3 DNA reads TGTGCCAGCAGTTACTCGACAGGGAGTGGCTACACCTTC.

There are a few counts of this clonotype. The rearrangement links TRBV6-1 to TRBJ1-4; D gene unclear. Trimming took off 6 bases at V and 3 bases at J, with 11 bases between the two ends. CDR1 and CDR2 from the germline V gene are MNHNS and SASEGT. The CDR3 is 14 residues long. This CDR3 reads CASSKGSANEKLFF. CDR3 DNA: TGTGCCAGCAGCAAGGGCTCAGCTAATGAAAAACTGTTTTTT.

This clonotype was seen a few times. The chain carries TRBV5-1 and TRBJ2-3, with D tentatively TRBD2 (6 bases). The CDR3 has 17 amino acids. The V gene's germline CDR1 is SGHRS and CDR2 YFSETQ. V lost 1 base to trimming and J lost 4 bases, with 19 bases between them. CDR3: CASSLSYGGKRADTQYF. DNA for the CDR3: TGCGCCAGCAGCTTGTCATACGGCGGGAAGAGGGCAGATACGCAGTATTTT.

The chain couples TRBV6-6 to TRBJ1-5; D is unclear. The CDR3 sequence is 16 residues long. The germline V gene has CDR1 MNHNY and CDR2 SVGAGI (reference sequence). The V gene lost 0 bases and the J gene lost 0 bases, with 9 bases spanning the gap. The CDR3 sequence is CASSYSLPYSNQPQHF. The CDR3 bases are TGTGCCAGCAGTTACTCGTTACCTTATAGCAATCAGCCCCAGCATTTT.

This clonotype is classed as medium-sized (0.01 to 0.1%). The chain is built from TRBV19 and TRBJ2-2; 8 positions agree with TRBD1. Trimming removed 6 bases from V and 6 bases from J; junction bases left unmatched: 6. CDR1 and CDR2 (germline): LNHDA, SQIVND (reference sequence). The CDR3 runs 14 residues. CDR3 nucleotides: TGTGCCAGTAGCAATACAGGGGGACCCGGGGAGCTGTTTTTT. This sequence encodes CASSNTGGPGELFF.

This chain links TRBV7-9 with TRBJ1-2; D is possibly TRBD1 (6 bases). V lost 3 bases and J lost 6, with 11 bases in between. CDR3 length equals 13 residues. The germline V gene encodes CDR1 SEHNR and CDR2 FQNEAQ (reference sequence). CDR3 loop: CASSFEEGDGYTF. CDR3 coding DNA: TGTGCCAGCAGCTTTGAGGAGGGGGATGGCTACACCTTC.

This clonotype has more than one count but fewer than ten. The genes are TRBV12-3 or TRBV12-4 and TRBJ2-1; 10 bases are a match to TRBD2. The CDR3 spans 18 residues. V shed 1 base and J 0 bases; nucleotides not matched to a gene: 6. DNA of the CDR3: TGTGCCAGCAGTTTAGGAGCGGGAGGGCCGAGCTCCTACAATGAGCAGTTCTTC. This gives the protein CASSLGAGGPSSYNEQFF.

This chain links TRBV15 with TRBJ2-5, with a possible D match to TRBD2 (5 bases). Between the trimmed V and J ends, which lost 1 base and 1 base, there was a span of 13 bases. This CDR3 has 16 amino acids. Germline V gene sequence: CDR1 LNHNV, CDR2 YYDKDF (reference sequence). The CDR3 nucleotides read TGTGCCACCAGCAGAGGAGCGGCAGGTCCCCAAGAGACCCAGTACTTC. The encoded protein is CATSRGAAGPQETQYF. Full variable domain (rest looked up from reference TRBV15 and TRBJ2-5): DAMVIQNPRYQVTQFGKPVTLSCSQTLNHNVMYWYQQKSSQAPKLLFHYYDKDFNNEADTPDNFQSRRPNTSFCFLDIRSPGLGDTAMYLCATSRGAAGPQETQYFGPGTRLLVL.

In this sample, this clonotype turned up once. DNA for the CDR3: TGTGCCAGCAGACAAACGGGAACTGAAGCTTTCTTT. Translating gives CASRQTGTEAFF. The chain combines TRBV5-6 with TRBJ1-1; D gene uncertain. The CDR3 consists of 12 residues. From germline, CDR1 is SGHDT and CDR2 YYEEEE. V was pared by 5 bases and J by 5 bases, with 10 bases between.

The chain employs TRBV5-4 and TRBJ2-1; tentative D call: TRBD2 (6 bases). Germline assignment: CDR1 SGHNT and CDR2 YYREEE (reference sequence). This CDR3 comprises 15 residues. V shed 1 base and J shed 3 bases, with 11 bases lying between them. DNA for the CDR3: TGTGCCAGCAGCTTGCCTTCGCGGGACTACAATGAGCAGTTCTTC. It specifies CASSLPSRDYNEQFF.

This chain joins TRBV5-1 and TRBJ2-5, with 14 bases identical to TRBD2. The junction had 7 bases not matched to a gene; V was cut back by 4 bases and J by 5 bases. The CDR3 is 16 residues long. Germline CDR1 reads SGHRS; CDR2 reads YFSETQ. Here the CDR3 DNA reads TGCGCCAGCAGCGTCGGGACTAGCGGGAGTCGGGAGACCCAGTACTTC. It codes for CASSVGTSGSRETQYF.

This clonotype has just a few counts. The V gene is TRBV19, the J gene TRBJ1-4, with a weak D call TRBD1 (5 bases). With 6 bases removed from V and 7 bases from J, the gap between germline ends came to 15 bases. CDR1 LNHDA and CDR2 SQIVND come from the germline V gene (reference sequence). The CDR3 is made up of 14 amino acids. DNA of the CDR3: TGTGCCAGTAGCCCCGGGGGTGTAGGTGAAAAACTGTTTTTT. This gives the protein CASSPGGVGEKLFF.

V is TRBV19 and J is TRBJ2-2; 9 nucleotides agree with TRBD1. Germline V lookup: CDR1 LNHDA, CDR2 SQIVND (reference sequence). J gave up 6 bases and V 10 bases, and 6 bases lay outside the gene matches. The CDR3 totals 13 residues. The DNA for the CDR3 is TGTGCCACCGCCCGGACAGGGGCCGGGGAGCTGTTTTTT. This codes for CATARTGAGELFF.

This clonotype was counted a few times. This chain connects TRBV29-1 to TRBJ1-2, with D possibly being TRBD1 (5 bases). This CDR3 spans 13 amino acids. Germline V gene data show CDR1 as SQVTM and CDR2 as ANQGSEA. The V gene lost 6 bases and the J gene lost 5 bases, with 16 bases spanning the gap. CDR3 in amino acids: CSVRDPWTYGYTF. The CDR3 DNA follows: TGCAGCGTAAGGGACCCGTGGACTTATGGCTACACCTTC.

This chain links TRBV18 with TRBJ1-4, with D unclear. Trimming removed 2 bases at V and 5 bases at J, with 15 bases between. This CDR3 is built from 16 residues. Germline CDR1 is KGHSH and CDR2 is LQKENI. The CDR3 DNA reads TGTGCCAGCTCACCAACTCCCCCCCCTGCAAATGAAAAACTGTTTTTT. Translating it yields CASSPTPPPANEKLFF. Based on the CDR3 plus reference TRBV18 and TRBJ1-4, the full variable domain is NAGVMQNPRHLVRRRGQEARLRCSPMKGHSHVYWYRQLPEEGLKFMVYLQKENIIDESGMPKERFSAEFPKEGPSILRIQQVVRGDSAAYFCASSPTPPPANEKLFFGSGTQLSVL.

V and J are TRBV5-4 and TRBJ2-7; TRBD2 is a possible D gene (6 bases). Deletions cut 2 bases from V and 2 bases from J, with 14 bases between. The CDR3 length is 15 residues. Germline values: CDR1 SGHNT, CDR2 YYREEE (reference sequence). CDR3 coding DNA: TGTGCCAGCAGCTTCTATGAGGACTATCCCTACGAGCAGTACTTC. Its translation is CASSFYEDYPYEQYF.

The rearrangement uses TRBV6-2 or TRBV6-3 and TRBJ1-2; the D is unclear. V lost 6 bases to trimming and J lost 3 bases, with 11 bases between them. The CDR3 sequence is 13 residues long. Per the germline V gene, CDR1 is MNHEY and CDR2 is SVGEGT. Here the CDR3 DNA reads TGTGCCAGCAGATCGACGGTCGACTATGGCTACACCTTC. Translation: CASRSTVDYGYTF.

This clonotype has just a few counts. The gene calls are TRBV7-6 and TRBJ1-6, with D unresolved. Germline CDR1 reads SGHVS; CDR2 reads FNYEAQ. The CDR3 covers 13 residues. Trimming removed 8 bases at V and 10 bases at J, with 15 bases between. The CDR3 DNA sequence: TGTGCCAGCGGTAAAAACAGTGCATCACCCCTCCACTTT. Translation gives CASGKNSASPLHF.

J is TRBJ1-2 and V is TRBV7-9; 9 nucleotides align to TRBD1. The V and J ends lost 5 bases and 6 bases, in that order; junction bases with no gene match: 10. This CDR3 has 15 amino acids. The germline V gene encodes CDR1 SEHNR and CDR2 FQNEAQ (reference sequence). This CDR3 reads CASSALTGGTDGYTF. The CDR3 DNA is TGTGCCAGCAGCGCGCTCACAGGGGGCACGGATGGCTACACCTTC.